This entry lists 25 T cell receptor beta chains sequenced from one sample in a study of CD8 T cells in ankylosing spondylitis. TCRdb reprocessed the 5' RACE reads via MiXCR and lists one record per CDR3 protein. The sample contains about 340,000 distinct CDR3 sequences, roughly 22% of which appear only once. Sequencing was carried out using blood, either unsorted or a sorted T cell fraction (not recorded which). The receptors originated from a male donor with ankylosing spondylitis or in good health (not recorded which).

There are a few counts of this clonotype. The chain links TRBV20-1 to TRBJ2-2, with 8 positions matching TRBD1. Germline V gene data show CDR1 as DFQATT and CDR2 as SNEGSKA (reference sequence). This CDR3 has 16 amino acids. Trimming at V came to 3 bases and at J to 4 bases, leaving 10 bases not matched to a gene. The DNA of the CDR3 is TGCAGTGCTAGGGGGGACAGGATGGGCGGCACCGGGGAGCTGTTTTTT. Amino acid sequence: CSARGDRMGGTGELFF.

This clonotype turned up a few times. The CDR3 nucleotides are TGTGCCAGCAGCGCAGCAGCTTCAGCGACGAACACCGGGGAGCTGTTTTTT. Its translation is CASSAAASATNTGELFF. The chain joins TRBV9 to TRBJ2-2, with D hard to call. The V gene's germline CDR1 is SGDLS and CDR2 YYNGEE. The CDR3 totals 17 residues. V dropped 3 bases and J dropped 0 bases, with 15 bases sitting between them.

Many counts were recorded for this clonotype. The V call is TRBV29-1, the J call TRBJ2-6, with no clear D. CDR3 length: 12 residues. Germline assignment: CDR1 SQVTM and CDR2 ANQGSEA. Trimming cost V 5 bases and J 2 bases, with 4 bases left between them. In nucleotides, the CDR3 is TGCAGCGTTCTAGCTGGGGCCAACGTCCTGACTTTC. This gives the protein CSVLAGANVLTF.

This clonotype was picked up a small number of times. The V gene is TRBV18, the J gene TRBJ2-1; D call uncertain. Per germline, CDR1 KGHSH and CDR2 LQKENI. CDR3 length equals 14 residues. V lost 3 bases, J lost 10 bases, and 16 bases lay in between. In DNA form, the CDR3 reads TGTGCCAGCTCACCCAGTGAGCGTCCCCCCGAGCAGTTCTTC. Residues: CASSPSERPPEQFF.

The V and J genes are TRBV6-5 and TRBJ2-3; 13 bases line up with TRBD2. The CDR3 is 18 amino acids. The trim removed 0 bases at V and 1 base at J, leaving 4 bases unmatched. Per the germline V gene, CDR1 is MNHEY and CDR2 is SVGAGI. The CDR3 spells CASSYSWTSGGGTDTQYF. In nucleotides, the CDR3 is TGTGCCAGCAGTTACTCGTGGACTAGCGGGGGTGGCACAGATACGCAGTATTTT.

This clonotype was observed a few times. This chain joins TRBV3-1 and TRBJ1-1; 10 bases line up with TRBD1. There are 12 residues in the CDR3. Germline-derived CDR1 and CDR2 are LGHDT and YNNKEL (reference sequence). V was pared by 11 bases and J by 4 bases, with 4 bases of the junction left unmatched. CDR3 in DNA: TGTGCCGCCGGGACAGGGGTCACTGAAGCTTTCTTT. Translated: CAAGTGVTEAFF. Based on the CDR3 plus reference TRBV3-1 and TRBJ1-1, the full variable domain is DTAVSQTPKYLVTQMGNDKSIKCEQNLGHDTMYWYKQDSKKFLKIMFSYNNKELIINETVPNRFSPKSPDKAHLNLHINSLELGDSAVYFCAAGTGVTEAFFGQGTRLTVV.

This chain links TRBV4-1 with TRBJ2-1; 8 positions match TRBD1. Unmatched junction bases numbered 5, after V lost 6 bases and J lost 7 bases. The CDR3 contains 13 residues. From germline, CDR1 is MGHRA and CDR2 YSYEKL. The CDR3 nucleotides read TGCGCCAGCAGAGAGACAGGGGCAAATGAGCAGTTCTTC. It translates to CASRETGANEQFF.

This clonotype was found many times. The CDR3 is CASSLGTETYYGYTF. The CDR3 region has the DNA TGTGCCAGCAGCCTGGGGACGGAGACTTACTATGGCTACACCTTC. The chain links TRBV7-9 to TRBJ1-2, with D possibly being TRBD1 (5 bases). The germline gives CDR1 SEHNR, CDR2 FQNEAQ (reference sequence). The CDR3 is 15 residues long. Trimming took 5 bases from V and 3 from J, leaving 16 bases between them.

The rearrangement links TRBV6-2 or TRBV6-3 to TRBJ2-7, with D possibly being TRBD2 (5 bases). CDR3 size: 14 residues. Per germline, CDR1 MNHEY and CDR2 SVGEGT. Between the trimmed V and J ends, which lost 3 bases and 4 bases, there was a span of 13 bases. The CDR3 here is CASSYPMDLYEQYF. The CDR3, as DNA: TGTGCCAGCAGTTATCCGATGGACTTATACGAGCAGTACTTC.

This clonotype has only a few counts. This chain connects TRBV20-1 to TRBJ2-6; 7 bases match TRBD2. Germline V lookup: CDR1 DFQATT, CDR2 SNEGSKA (reference sequence). The CDR3 totals 14 residues. J lost 4 bases, V lost 6 bases, and 6 bases had no gene match. The CDR3 loop reads CSAPRGDGANVLTF. CDR3 nucleotide sequence: TGCAGTGCCCCCCGGGGGGACGGGGCCAACGTCCTGACTTTC.

This clonotype appeared once. The gene calls are TRBV6-1 and TRBJ2-5; no clear D gene. V was shortened by 6 bases and J by 5 bases, with 22 bases between the two germline ends. CDR1 MNHNS and CDR2 SASEGT come from the germline V gene. The length of the CDR3 is 16 residues. CDR3 sequence: CASSPELQVFWETQYF. CDR3 nucleotide sequence: TGTGCCAGCAGCCCGGAGCTTCAAGTTTTTTGGGAGACCCAGTACTTC.

The V gene is TRBV29-1, the J gene TRBJ2-7; D gene ambiguous. This CDR3 is built from 13 residues. Germline loops: CDR1 SQVTM, CDR2 ANQGSEA. The V gene lost 4 bases and the J gene lost 3 bases, with 13 bases spanning the gap. CDR3 in amino acids: CSVVTLGSYEQYF. In nucleotides, the CDR3 is TGCAGCGTTGTTACTTTAGGCAGCTACGAGCAGTACTTC.

Written as DNA, the CDR3 is TGTGCCAGCAGCTTAAGGGGGCAAAACTACGAGCAGTACTTC. This encodes CASSLRGQNYEQYF. V and J are TRBV7-9 and TRBJ2-7; the match to TRBD1 covers 7 bases. There are 14 residues in the CDR3. In germline, CDR1 is SEHNR, CDR2 FQNEAQ (reference sequence). With V trimmed by 2 bases and J by 3 bases, 4 bases remained unmatched.

The sample holds a few counts of this clonotype. This chain uses TRBV9 with TRBJ2-5, with 8 bases fitting TRBD1. This CDR3 is built from 15 residues. Germline CDR1 is SGDLS and CDR2 is YYNGEE. V was pared by 0 bases and J by 5 bases, with 6 bases of the junction left unmatched. The DNA for the CDR3 is TGTGCCAGCAGCGTAGCAGGGGGCGCCGGTGAGACCCAGTACTTC. Its protein product is CASSVAGGAGETQYF. Supplemented by reference TRBV9 and TRBJ2-5, the full variable domain reads DSGVTQTPKHLITATGQRVTLRCSPRSGDLSVYWYQQSLDQGLQFLIQYYNGEERAKGNILERFSAQQFPDLHSELNLSSLELGDSALYFCASSVAGGAGETQYFGPGTRLLVL.

This clonotype occurred a few times. CDR3 bases: TGCAGTGCTAAAAGGTCCAGTAGCGGGGCCCCAGATACGCAGTATTTT. Its protein is CSAKRSSSGAPDTQYF. The chain joins TRBV20-1 to TRBJ2-3, with TRBD2 matching 8 bases. V shed 4 bases, J shed 4 bases, and the junction held 13 bases outside the gene matches. This CDR3 is 16 amino acids long. CDR1 is DFQATT, CDR2 SNEGSKA, per germline (reference sequence).

This clonotype has just a few counts. The chain recombines TRBV20-1 with TRBJ2-1; maybe TRBD1 (6 bases). Germline CDR1 and CDR2: DFQATT and SNEGSKA (reference sequence). This CDR3 is 14 amino acids long. Deletions cut 5 bases from V and 4 bases from J, with 15 bases between. CDR3 residues: CSAWDTEFYNEQFF. CDR3 coding DNA: TGCAGTGCTTGGGACACCGAATTTTACAATGAGCAGTTCTTC.

The chain carries TRBV4-1 and TRBJ2-7, with 7 bases that match TRBD1. There are 14 residues in the CDR3. Germline CDR1 reads MGHRA; CDR2 reads YSYEKL. After removal of 0 bases from V and 4 bases from J, the junction contained 3 bases not matched to a gene. CDR3 region: CASSQETGFYEQYF. The CDR3 nucleotides read TGCGCCAGCAGCCAAGAGACAGGGTTTTACGAGCAGTACTTC.

This clonotype was seen a few times. The chain links TRBV15 to TRBJ2-7; unclear D gene. Germline CDR1 is LNHNV and CDR2 is YYDKDF (reference sequence). The V end was cut by 5 bases, the J end by 9 bases, with 14 bases between. The CDR3 runs to 12 residues. The CDR3 reads CATSWRFSGQYF. The CDR3 nucleotides read TGTGCCACCAGCTGGCGATTTTCCGGGCAGTACTTC.

This clonotype was counted between two and nine times. The chain employs TRBV28 and TRBJ2-7; D remains unclear. This CDR3 region has 15 residues. CDR1 is MDHEN and CDR2 is SYDVKM in the germline V gene. V lost 3 bases and J lost 0, with 12 bases in between. The CDR3 coding sequence is TGTGCCAGCAGTTTTGGAGACCGACCCTCCTACGAGCAGTACTTC. Protein product: CASSFGDRPSYEQYF.

The chain's CDR3 is CASSLTGFGANVLTF. For the CDR3, the DNA is TGTGCCAGCAGCCTGACAGGGTTCGGGGCCAACGTCCTGACTTTC. The chain recombines TRBV12-3 or TRBV12-4 with TRBJ2-6, with 7 bases matching TRBD1. J lost 4 bases, V lost 6 bases, and 6 bases had no gene match. The CDR3 loop spans 15 amino acids.

In this sample, this clonotype turned up a few times. This chain joins TRBV25-1 and TRBJ1-2; tentative D call: TRBD1 (5 bases). V gave up 1 base and J gave up 6 bases, with 9 bases separating them. The CDR3 contains 13 residues. Germline CDR1 and CDR2: MGHDK and SYGVNS. The CDR3 loop reads CASSELGPDGYTF. CDR3 sequence (DNA): TGTGCCAGCAGTGAATTGGGACCCGATGGCTACACCTTC.

This sequence joins TRBV6-5 and TRBJ2-7; D might be TRBD2 (5 bases). This CDR3 is built from 16 residues. Germline CDR1 MNHEY, CDR2 SVGAGI. V shed 2 bases and J shed 0 bases, with 14 bases lying between them. The CDR3 here is CASSYEGSGASYEQYF. The CDR3 bases are TGTGCCAGCAGTTACGAGGGATCCGGCGCCTCCTACGAGCAGTACTTC.

The chain carries TRBV27 and TRBJ2-5; the D gene is possibly TRBD2 (5 bases). The CDR3 is 15 residues long. Germline CDR1 and CDR2: MNHEY and SMNVEV (reference sequence). Trimming stripped 6 bases from V and 2 bases from J, with 16 bases between. The CDR3 is CASSQAFGMQETQYF. CDR3 sequence (DNA): TGTGCCAGCAGCCAGGCATTCGGGATGCAAGAGACCCAGTACTTC.

The genes are TRBV2 and TRBJ2-5; D is unresolved. The CDR3 runs to 11 residues. Germline lookup yields CDR1 SNHLY and CDR2 FYNNEI. The ends were cut back, 7 bases at V and 4 bases at J, with 7 bases in the middle. The chain's CDR3 is CASIDRETQYF. CDR3 nucleotide sequence: TGTGCCAGCATAGATAGAGAGACCCAGTACTTC.

This clonotype was recorded once. V is TRBV3-1 and J is TRBJ2-7; a possible D gene is TRBD1 (5 bases). Per the germline V gene, CDR1 is LGHDT and CDR2 is YNNKEL (reference sequence). The CDR3 has 14 residues. V was pared by 0 bases and J by 8 bases, with 14 bases between. DNA of the CDR3: TGTGCCAGCAGCCAAGAGGTAGGCAGGGATAAGCAGTACTTC. Its protein is CASSQEVGRDKQYF.